A single sample gave rise to the 22 T cell receptor beta chains below, sequenced in a study of T cell responses to AZD1222 COVID-19 vaccine. Sequencing used immunoSEQ multiplex PCR; TCRdb keeps in-frame clones, though not all of them. The profile shows tens of thousands of clones, 75% to 90% of them singletons. Source: peripheral blood, taken on day 0 of AZD1222 vaccination. The receptors were gathered from an adult in good health.

This clone has only one observation. The chain combines TRBV27 with TRBJ1-1; TRBD1 agrees at 8 bases. Trimming removed 3 bases from V and 3 bases from J; junction bases left unmatched: 3. CDR3 size: 14 residues. Germline CDR1 reads MNHEY; CDR2 reads SMNVEV (reference sequence). CDR3 in amino acids: CASSFDRGDTEAFF. The CDR3 nucleotides read TGTGCCAGCAGTTTCGACAGGGGTGACACTGAAGCTTTCTTT.

The chain combines TRBV28 with TRBJ1-5, with TRBD1 matching over 7 bases. The junction had 5 bases not matched to a gene; V was cut back by 3 bases and J by 3 bases. Germline V gene lookup returns CDR1 MDHEN and CDR2 SYDVKM. The CDR3 runs to 15 residues. The chain's CDR3 is CASSFMTGSNQPQHF. The CDR3 DNA reads TGTGCCAGCAGTTTCATGACAGGGTCCAATCAGCCCCAGCATTTT.

This chain joins TRBV7-9 and TRBJ2-3; no firm D call. This CDR3 is built from 12 residues. Germline CDR1 reads SEHNR; CDR2 reads FQNEAQ (reference sequence). V lost 2 bases to trimming and J lost 4 bases, with 4 bases between them. The CDR3 DNA reads as TGTGCCAGCAGCTTAAGGGCAGATACGCAGTATTTT. As protein: CASSLRADTQYF.

The V and J genes are TRBV9 and TRBJ2-5; 9 nucleotides agree with TRBD2. With V trimmed by 1 base and J by 10 bases, 5 bases remained unmatched. This CDR3 has 13 residues. CDR1 is SGDLS, CDR2 YYNGEE, per germline. The CDR3 nucleotides read TGTGCCAGCAGCGTATCCGCGGGAGGGATCCAGTACTTC. This encodes CASSVSAGGIQYF. Full variable domain (missing parts from reference TRBV9 and TRBJ2-5): DSGVTQTPKHLITATGQRVTLRCSPRSGDLSVYWYQQSLDQGLQFLIQYYNGEERAKGNILERFSAQQFPDLHSELNLSSLELGDSALYFCASSVSAGGIQYFGPGTRLLVL.

This clone was detected only once. This chain links TRBV7-9 with TRBJ2-7; D may be TRBD1 or TRBD2 (5 bases each). Germline CDR1 is SEHNR and CDR2 is FQNEAQ (reference sequence). The CDR3 extends over 16 amino acids. Trimming stripped 5 bases from V and 5 bases from J, with 22 bases between. The CDR3 spells CASSLPGRGERNEQYF. The DNA of the CDR3 is TGTGCCAGCAGCCTCCCCGGCCGAGGGGAAAGGAACGAGCAGTACTTC.

The V and J genes are TRBV13 and TRBJ2-5, with a possible D match to TRBD2 (5 bases). The CDR3 totals 14 residues. Looked up from germline, CDR1 is PRHDT and CDR2 is FYEKMQ (reference sequence). V lost 1 base to trimming and J lost 5 bases, with 11 bases between them. The CDR3 reads CASSLEGGGETQYF. In DNA form, the CDR3 reads TGTGCCAGCAGCTTAGAGGGCGGAGGCGAGACCCAGTACTTC.

The rearrangement joins TRBV7-7 to TRBJ1-4; the D is unclear. The CDR3 totals 13 residues. Trimming took off 5 bases at V and 5 bases at J, with 9 bases between the two ends. Per germline, CDR1 SSHAT and CDR2 FNYEAQ (reference sequence). CDR3 residues: CASSMTLNEKLFF. In DNA, the CDR3 is TGTGCCAGCAGCATGACCTTAAATGAAAAACTGTTTTTT.

On this clone: Because the CDR3's place on the DNA is in doubt, the DNA is left out and the CDR3 is given as listed by TCRdb. J is TRBJ1-2 and V is TRBV7-9; the DNA was not used to check the table's D call, TRBD1. CDR1 is SEHNR, CDR2 FQNEAQ, per germline (reference sequence). The CDR3 region is 15 residues in length, termini included. The CDR3 here is CASNLGATPSWGYTF.

The chain joins TRBV27 to TRBJ2-6; the D is unclear. CDR3 length: 15 amino acids. Trimming removed 3 bases from V and 0 bases from J, with 6 bases in between. The germline gives CDR1 MNHEY, CDR2 SMNVEV (reference sequence). The CDR3 loop reads CASSFGVSGANVLTF. The CDR3 nucleotides read TGTGCCAGCAGTTTTGGAGTCTCTGGGGCCAACGTCCTGACTTTC. Full variable domain (outside the CDR3, taken from reference TRBV27 and TRBJ2-6): EAQVTQNPRYLITVTGKKLTVTCSQNMNHEYMSWYRQDPGLGLRQIYYSMNVEVTDKGDVPEGYKVSRKEKRNFPLILESPSPNQTSLYFCASSFGVSGANVLTFGAGSRLTVL.

This sequence joins TRBV2 and TRBJ2-4; D is perhaps TRBD1 or TRBD2 (5 bases each). CDR1 is SNHLY, CDR2 FYNNEI, per germline. There are 19 residues in the CDR3. V was cut by 2 bases and J by 0 bases, with 20 bases left in between. The chain's CDR3 is CASSELVAGTTLAKNIQYF. The CDR3 bases are TGTGCCAGCAGTGAATTAGTCGCAGGGACCACCCTAGCCAAAAACATTCAGTACTTC.

The chain joins TRBV7-9 to TRBJ2-1, with 8 bases lining up with TRBD1. The CDR3 runs to 14 residues. Germline values: CDR1 SEHNR, CDR2 FQNEAQ (reference sequence). With 5 bases clipped from V and 3 bases from J, the junction kept 3 bases outside the gene matches. DNA for the CDR3: TGTGCCAGCAGCCCCGACAGGGGCTACAATGAGCAGTTCTTC. This translates into CASSPDRGYNEQFF.

The chain joins TRBV6-1 to TRBJ1-5; unclear D gene. Trimming left V 1 base short and J 3 bases short, with 7 bases between. The germline CDR1 and CDR2 sequences are MNHNS and SASEGT. This CDR3 is built from 14 residues. DNA of the CDR3: TGTGCCAGCAGTGAAGGGGAGCCCAATCAGCCCCAGCATTTT. Translating gives CASSEGEPNQPQHF.

This clone was seen a single time. This chain uses TRBV7-9 with TRBJ1-1; TRBD1 matches at 7 bases. The V segment lost 5 bases and the J segment 8 bases; nucleotides outside the gene matches: 8. In germline, CDR1 is SEHNR, CDR2 FQNEAQ (reference sequence). The CDR3 length is 13 residues. The DNA for the CDR3 is TGTGCCAGCAGCACGGGACAGACGGCAGAAGCTTTCTTT. This translates into CASSTGQTAEAFF.

The chain employs TRBV21-1 and TRBJ2-2; the table's D call of TRBD2 was not tested on the DNA. TRBV21-1 is a recognized pseudogene. This CDR3 has 18 amino acids. For the CDR3, the DNA is TGTGCCAGCAGCAAAGTTGGGGAGAGCAGGCCGAACACCGGGGAGCTGTTTTTT. It is translated as CASSKVGESRPNTGELFF.

The chain combines TRBV7-3 with TRBJ1-1; tentative D call: TRBD1 (6 bases). From germline, CDR1 is SGHTA and CDR2 FQGTGA. This CDR3 comprises 15 residues. V shed 5 bases and J shed 4 bases, with 17 bases lying between them. The CDR3 reads CASSPTGGRVTEAFF. The CDR3 coding sequence is TGTGCCAGCAGCCCGACGGGGGGGCGGGTCACTGAAGCTTTCTTT.

This sequence joins TRBV7-2 and TRBJ2-3, with D unclear. CDR3 length: 14 amino acids. Germline CDR1 and CDR2: SGHTA and FQGNSA. V lost 2 bases to trimming and J lost 0 bases, with 6 bases between them. The CDR3 protein is CASSLQSSTDTQYF. The CDR3 DNA sequence: TGTGCCAGCAGCTTACAATCCAGCACAGATACGCAGTATTTT.

This chain links TRBV18 with TRBJ1-4; TRBD1 agrees at 7 bases. Germline values: CDR1 KGHSH, CDR2 LQKENI. V was clipped by 5 bases and J by 4 bases; unmatched bases: 1. The CDR3 length is 13 residues. CDR3 region: CASSGQDNEKLFF. For the CDR3, the DNA is TGTGCCAGCTCAGGACAGGATAATGAAAAACTGTTTTTT.

J is TRBJ2-1 and V is TRBV18; D is uncertain. The CDR3 sequence is 16 residues long. CDR1 is KGHSH and CDR2 is LQKENI in the germline V gene. The V end lost 2 bases, the J end lost 5 bases, and 16 bases lay between the germline ends. The CDR3 DNA sequence: TGTGCCAGCTCACCATTTACCCGACTGCAACACAATGAGCAGTTCTTC. Translation: CASSPFTRLQHNEQFF.

The gene calls are TRBV20-1 and TRBJ2-3, with D uncertain. V was trimmed by 4 bases and J by 4 bases, leaving 6 bases between them. This CDR3 is built from 11 residues. Germline CDR1 DFQATT, CDR2 SNEGSKA (reference sequence). The CDR3 region is CSATGSDTQYF. DNA for the CDR3: TGCAGTGCTACCGGGTCAGATACGCAGTATTTT.

This clone was seen once. The V call is TRBV11-3, the J call TRBJ1-2, with TRBD1 matching over 9 bases. Germline CDR1 is SGHNT and CDR2 is YENEEA. V lost 5 bases, J lost 8 bases, and 15 bases stayed unmatched. This CDR3 is 16 amino acids long. In nucleotides, the CDR3 is TGTGCCAGCAGCGTCGGGACAGGGTTTCCTCTGGGCGGCTACACCTTC. Encoded protein: CASSVGTGFPLGGYTF.

The chain uses TRBV9 and TRBJ2-7, with TRBD1 matching 10 bases. This CDR3 comprises 16 residues. V gave up 3 bases and J gave up 3 bases; unmatched junction bases: 9. The germline gives CDR1 SGDLS, CDR2 YYNGEE. The CDR3 nucleotides are TGTGCCAGCAGCGCCCGCCCGGGACAGGGGATCTACGAGCAGTACTTC. This gives the protein CASSARPGQGIYEQYF. Supplemented by reference TRBV9 and TRBJ2-7, the full variable domain reads DSGVTQTPKHLITATGQRVTLRCSPRSGDLSVYWYQQSLDQGLQFLIQYYNGEERAKGNILERFSAQQFPDLHSELNLSSLELGDSALYFCASSARPGQGIYEQYFGPGTRLTVT.

This rearrangement joins TRBV18 to TRBJ2-1; D uncertain. The germline V gene has CDR1 KGHSH and CDR2 LQKENI. Between the trimmed V and J ends, which lost 2 bases and 3 bases, there was a span of 11 bases. The CDR3 contains 15 residues. CDR3: CASSPGPGDYNEQFF. The CDR3 region has the DNA TGTGCCAGCTCACCAGGGCCCGGAGACTACAATGAGCAGTTCTTC.